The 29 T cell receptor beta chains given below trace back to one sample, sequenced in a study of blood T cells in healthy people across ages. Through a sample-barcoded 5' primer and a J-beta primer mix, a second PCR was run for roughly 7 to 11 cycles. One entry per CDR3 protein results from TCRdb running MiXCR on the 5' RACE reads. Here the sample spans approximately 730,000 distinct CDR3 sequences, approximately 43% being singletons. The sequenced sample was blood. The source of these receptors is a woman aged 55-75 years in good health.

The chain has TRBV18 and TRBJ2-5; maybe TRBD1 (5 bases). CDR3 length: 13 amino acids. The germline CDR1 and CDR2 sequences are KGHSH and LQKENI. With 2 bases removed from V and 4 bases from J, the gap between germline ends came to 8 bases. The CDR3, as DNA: TGTGCCAGCTCACCAGCAGGGCCAGAGACCCAGTACTTC. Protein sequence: CASSPAGPETQYF.

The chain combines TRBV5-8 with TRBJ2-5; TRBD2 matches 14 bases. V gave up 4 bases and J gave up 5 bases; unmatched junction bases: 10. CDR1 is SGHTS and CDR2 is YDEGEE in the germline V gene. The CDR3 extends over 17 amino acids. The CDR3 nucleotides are TGTGCCAGCAGCCTTTGGACTAGCGGGGGGCGTGGGGAGACCCAGTACTTC. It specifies CASSLWTSGGRGETQYF.

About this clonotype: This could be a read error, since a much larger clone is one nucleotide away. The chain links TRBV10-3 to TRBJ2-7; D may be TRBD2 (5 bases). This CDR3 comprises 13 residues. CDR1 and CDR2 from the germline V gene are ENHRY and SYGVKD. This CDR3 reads CTISGRTYYEQYF. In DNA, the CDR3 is TGTACCATCAGTGGACGGACTTACTACGAGCAGTACTTC.

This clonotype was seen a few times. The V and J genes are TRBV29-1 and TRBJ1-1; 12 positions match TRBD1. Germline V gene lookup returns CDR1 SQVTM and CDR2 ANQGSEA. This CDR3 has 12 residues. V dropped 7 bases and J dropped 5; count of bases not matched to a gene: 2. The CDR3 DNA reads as TGCAGCGGGGGACAGGGGGCGACTGAAGCTTTCTTT. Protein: CSGGQGATEAFF.

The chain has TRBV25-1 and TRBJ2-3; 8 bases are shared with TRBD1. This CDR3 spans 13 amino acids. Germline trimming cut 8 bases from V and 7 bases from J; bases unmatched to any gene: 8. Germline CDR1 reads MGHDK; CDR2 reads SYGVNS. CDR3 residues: CASAGQGPYTQYF. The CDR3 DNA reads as TGTGCCAGCGCCGGACAGGGTCCGTATACGCAGTATTTT. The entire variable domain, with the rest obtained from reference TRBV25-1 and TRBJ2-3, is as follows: EADIYQTPRYLVIGTGKKITLECSQTMGHDKMYWYQQDPGMELHLIHYSYGVNSTEKGDLSSESTVSRIRTEHFPLTLESARPSHTSQYLCASAGQGPYTQYFGPGTRLTVL.

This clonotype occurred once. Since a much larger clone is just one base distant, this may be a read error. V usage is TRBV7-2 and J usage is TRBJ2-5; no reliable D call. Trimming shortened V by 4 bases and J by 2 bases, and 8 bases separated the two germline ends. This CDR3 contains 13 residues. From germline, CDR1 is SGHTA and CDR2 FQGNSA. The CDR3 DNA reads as TGTGCCAGCAGCTGGGGATTTCAAGAGACCCAGTACTTC. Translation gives CASSWGFQETQYF.

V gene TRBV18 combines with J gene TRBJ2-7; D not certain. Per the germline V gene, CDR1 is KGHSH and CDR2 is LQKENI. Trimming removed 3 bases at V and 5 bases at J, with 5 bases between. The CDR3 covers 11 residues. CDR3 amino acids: CASSPNHEQYF. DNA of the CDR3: TGTGCCAGCTCACCGAATCACGAGCAGTACTTC.

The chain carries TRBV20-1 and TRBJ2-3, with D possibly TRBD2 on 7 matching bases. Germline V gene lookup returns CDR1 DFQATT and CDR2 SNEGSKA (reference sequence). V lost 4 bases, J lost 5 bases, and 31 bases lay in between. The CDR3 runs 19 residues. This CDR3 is CSAMYTREGRGRNQDTQYF. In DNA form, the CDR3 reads TGCAGTGCTATGTATACCAGAGAGGGGCGGGGGCGAAACCAAGATACGCAGTATTTT.

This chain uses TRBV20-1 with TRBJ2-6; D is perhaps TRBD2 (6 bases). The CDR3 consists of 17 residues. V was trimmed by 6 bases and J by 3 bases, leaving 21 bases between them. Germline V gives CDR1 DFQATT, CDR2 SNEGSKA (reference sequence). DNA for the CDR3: TGCAGTGCACCGAAAACTAGCTTTGGGGTTGGGGCCAACGTCCTGACTTTC. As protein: CSAPKTSFGVGANVLTF.

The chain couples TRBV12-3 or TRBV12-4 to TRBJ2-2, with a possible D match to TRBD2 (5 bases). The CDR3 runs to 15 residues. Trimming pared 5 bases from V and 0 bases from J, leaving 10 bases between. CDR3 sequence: CASSRGLANTGELFF. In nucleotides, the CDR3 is TGTGCCAGCAGTCGCGGACTGGCGAACACCGGGGAGCTGTTTTTT.

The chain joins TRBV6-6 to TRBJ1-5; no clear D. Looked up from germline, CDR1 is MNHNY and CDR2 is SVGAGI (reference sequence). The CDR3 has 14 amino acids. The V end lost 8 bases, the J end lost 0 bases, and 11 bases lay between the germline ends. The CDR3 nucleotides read TGTGCCAGCTTTCTGGGAGATAGCAATCAGCCCCAGCATTTT. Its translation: CASFLGDSNQPQHF.

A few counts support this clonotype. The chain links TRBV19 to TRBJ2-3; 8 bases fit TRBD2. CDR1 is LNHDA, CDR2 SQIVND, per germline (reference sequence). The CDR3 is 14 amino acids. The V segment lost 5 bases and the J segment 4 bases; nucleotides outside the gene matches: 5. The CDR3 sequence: CASSVAGGADTQYF. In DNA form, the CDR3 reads TGTGCCAGTAGTGTGGCGGGAGGAGCAGATACGCAGTATTTT. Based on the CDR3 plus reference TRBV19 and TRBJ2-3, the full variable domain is DGGITQSPKYLFRKEGQNVTLSCEQNLNHDAMYWYRQDPGQGLRLIYYSQIVNDFQKGDIAEGYSVSREKKESFPLTVTSAQKNPTAFYLCASSVAGGADTQYFGPGTRLTVL.

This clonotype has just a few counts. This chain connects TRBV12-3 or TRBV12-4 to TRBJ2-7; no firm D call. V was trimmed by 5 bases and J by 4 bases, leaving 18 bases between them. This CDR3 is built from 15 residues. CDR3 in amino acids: CASSPRADALYEQYF. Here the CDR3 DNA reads TGTGCCAGCAGTCCCCGGGCGGATGCCTTATACGAGCAGTACTTC.

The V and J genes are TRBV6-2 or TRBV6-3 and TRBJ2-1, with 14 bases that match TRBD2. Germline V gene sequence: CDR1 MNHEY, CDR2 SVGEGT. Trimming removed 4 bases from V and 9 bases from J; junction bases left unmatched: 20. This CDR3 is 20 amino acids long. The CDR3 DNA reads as TGTGCCAGCAGTTCACTCCGGGACAGGGTTCGACTAGCGGGAGGGGGTGAGCAGTTCTTC. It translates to CASSSLRDRVRLAGGGEQFF.

Written as DNA, the CDR3 is TGTGCCATCAGTGCTCGCGGGGGGCCCCAAGAGACCCAGTACTTC. This sequence encodes CAISARGGPQETQYF. The rearrangement uses TRBV10-3 and TRBJ2-5; the match to TRBD2 covers 8 bases. The CDR3 is 15 residues long. The V segment lost 4 bases and the J segment 1 base; nucleotides outside the gene matches: 5. Germline V gene data show CDR1 as ENHRY and CDR2 as SYGVKD.

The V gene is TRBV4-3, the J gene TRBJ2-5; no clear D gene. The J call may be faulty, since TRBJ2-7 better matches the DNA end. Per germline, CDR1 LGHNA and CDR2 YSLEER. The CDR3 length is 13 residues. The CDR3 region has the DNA TGCGCCAGCAGCCAAGACCTAGAGGACGAGCAGTACTTC. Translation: CASSQDLEDEQYF.

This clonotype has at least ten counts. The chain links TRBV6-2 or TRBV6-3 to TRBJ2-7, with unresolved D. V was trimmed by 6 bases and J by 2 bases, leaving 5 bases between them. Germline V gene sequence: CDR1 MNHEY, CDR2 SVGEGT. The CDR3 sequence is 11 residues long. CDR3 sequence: CASSSTYEQYF. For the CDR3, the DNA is TGTGCCAGCAGCTCAACCTACGAGCAGTACTTC.

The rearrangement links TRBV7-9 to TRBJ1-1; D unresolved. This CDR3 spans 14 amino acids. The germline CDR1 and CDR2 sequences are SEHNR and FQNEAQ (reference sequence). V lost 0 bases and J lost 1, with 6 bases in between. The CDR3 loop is CASSLANQNTEAFF. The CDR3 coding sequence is TGTGCCAGCAGCTTAGCGAACCAGAACACTGAAGCTTTCTTT.

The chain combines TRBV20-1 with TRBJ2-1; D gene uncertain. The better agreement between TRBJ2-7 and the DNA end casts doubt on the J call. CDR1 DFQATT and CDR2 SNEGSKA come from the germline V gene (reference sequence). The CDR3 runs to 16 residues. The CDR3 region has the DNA TGCAGTGCTAGAGAACCTAGTGCGAGCTCCTACAATGAGCAGTACTTC. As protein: CSAREPSASSYNEQYF.

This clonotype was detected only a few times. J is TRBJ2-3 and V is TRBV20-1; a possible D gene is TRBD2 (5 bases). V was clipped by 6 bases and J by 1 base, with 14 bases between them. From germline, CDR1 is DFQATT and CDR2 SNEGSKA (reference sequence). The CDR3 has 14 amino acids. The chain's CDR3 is CSAGWELGTDTQYF. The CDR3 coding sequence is TGCAGTGCCGGGTGGGAGCTTGGCACAGATACGCAGTATTTT.

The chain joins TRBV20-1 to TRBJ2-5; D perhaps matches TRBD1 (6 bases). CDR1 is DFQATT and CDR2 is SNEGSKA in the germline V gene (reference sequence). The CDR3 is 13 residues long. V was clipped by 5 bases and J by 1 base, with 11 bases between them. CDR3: CSAQRQVQETQYF. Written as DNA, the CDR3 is TGCAGTGCTCAGAGACAGGTCCAAGAGACCCAGTACTTC.

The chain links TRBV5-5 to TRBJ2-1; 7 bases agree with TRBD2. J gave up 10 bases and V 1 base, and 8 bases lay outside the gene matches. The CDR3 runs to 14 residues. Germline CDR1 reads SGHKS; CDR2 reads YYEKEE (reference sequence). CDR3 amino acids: CASSLQRERGEQFF. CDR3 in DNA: TGTGCCAGCAGCTTGCAGCGGGAACGCGGAGAGCAGTTCTTC.

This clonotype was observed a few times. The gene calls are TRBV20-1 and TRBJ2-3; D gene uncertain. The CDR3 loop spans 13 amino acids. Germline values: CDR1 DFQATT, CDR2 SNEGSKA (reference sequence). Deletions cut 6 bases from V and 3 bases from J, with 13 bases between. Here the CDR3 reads CSALYEGTDTQYF. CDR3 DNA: TGCAGTGCGCTCTACGAAGGGACAGATACGCAGTATTTT.

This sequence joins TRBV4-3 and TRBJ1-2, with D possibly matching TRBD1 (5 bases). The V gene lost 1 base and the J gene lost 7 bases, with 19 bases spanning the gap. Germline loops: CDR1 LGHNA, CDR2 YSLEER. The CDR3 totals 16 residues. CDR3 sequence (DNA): TGCGCCAGCAGCCAAGGTTCCCCCGGGCCGCAGGGTGGCTACACCTTC. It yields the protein CASSQGSPGPQGGYTF.

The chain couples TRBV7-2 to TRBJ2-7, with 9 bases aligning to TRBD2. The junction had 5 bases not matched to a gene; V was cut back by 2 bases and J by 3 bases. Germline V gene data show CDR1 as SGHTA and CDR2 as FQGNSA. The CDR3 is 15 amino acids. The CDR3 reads CASSLTAGGGYEQYF. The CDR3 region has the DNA TGTGCCAGCAGCTTAACTGCGGGAGGGGGCTACGAGCAGTACTTC. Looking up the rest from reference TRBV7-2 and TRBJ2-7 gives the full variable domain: GAGVSQSPSNKVTEKGKDVELRCDPISGHTALYWYRQSLGQGLEFLIYFQGNSAPDKSGLPSDRFSAERTGGSVSTLTIQRTQQEDSAVYLCASSLTAGGGYEQYFGPGTRLTVT.

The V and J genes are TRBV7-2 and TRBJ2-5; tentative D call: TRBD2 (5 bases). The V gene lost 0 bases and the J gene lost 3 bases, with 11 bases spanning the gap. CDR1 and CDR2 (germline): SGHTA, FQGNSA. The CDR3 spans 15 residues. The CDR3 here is CASSLALSGKETQYF. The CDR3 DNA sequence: TGTGCCAGCAGCTTAGCGCTGAGCGGAAAAGAGACCCAGTACTTC.

This chain's CDR3 is CASSQDWTGGTYNEQFF. CDR3 nucleotides: TGTGCCAGCAGCCAAGATTGGACAGGGGGTACCTACAATGAGCAGTTCTTC. This chain uses TRBV4-2 with TRBJ2-1; 10 bases are a match to TRBD1. CDR1 and CDR2 (germline): LGHNA, YNFKEQ. The CDR3 covers 17 residues. The J segment lost 2 bases and the V segment lost 0 bases, leaving 4 bases of the junction unmatched.

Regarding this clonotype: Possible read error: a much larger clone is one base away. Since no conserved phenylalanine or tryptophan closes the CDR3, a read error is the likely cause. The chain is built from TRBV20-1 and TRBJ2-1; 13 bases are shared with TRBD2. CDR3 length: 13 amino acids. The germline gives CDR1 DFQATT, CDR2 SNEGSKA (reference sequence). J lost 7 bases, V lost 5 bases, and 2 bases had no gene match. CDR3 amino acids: CSAPLAGGNEQFL. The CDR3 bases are TGCAGTGCTCCACTAGCGGGAGGGAATGAGCAGTTCTTA.

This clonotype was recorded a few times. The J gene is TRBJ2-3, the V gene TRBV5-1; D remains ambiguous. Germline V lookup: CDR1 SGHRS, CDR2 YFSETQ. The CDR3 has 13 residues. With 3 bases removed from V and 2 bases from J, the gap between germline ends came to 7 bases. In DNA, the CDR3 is TGCGCCAGCAGCTCGTATACCACAGATACGCAGTATTTT. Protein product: CASSSYTTDTQYF. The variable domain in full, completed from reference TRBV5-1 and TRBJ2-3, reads KAGVTQTPRYLIKTRGQQVTLSCSPISGHRSVSWYQQTPGQGLQFLFEYFSETQRNKGNFPGRFSGRQFSNSRSEMNVSTLELGDSALYLCASSSYTTDTQYFGPGTRLTVL.